The 31 T cell receptor beta chains in this list originate from one sample, sequenced in a study of T cells in localized non-small cell lung cancer. The repertoire was sequenced with immunoSEQ multiplex PCR; TCRdb's copy has only in-frame clones and lacks some. The sample holds about 2,600 clones, about 28% seen once. This sample comprised lung tumor tissue, obtained before any cancer treatment. Receptors were obtained from a male donor at least 60 years old with stage II squamous cell lung carcinoma.

This clone appeared a few times. The CDR3 loop is CASSWSGTSGGFNTGELFF. In nucleotides, the CDR3 is TGCGCCAGCAGCTGGTCCGGGACTAGCGGGGGGTTTAACACCGGGGAGCTGTTTTTT. The chain has TRBV5-1 and TRBJ2-2, with 15 nucleotides matching TRBD2. CDR1 and CDR2 from the germline V gene are SGHRS and YFSETQ. The CDR3 runs 19 residues. J was trimmed by 2 bases and V by 3 bases; bases with no gene match: 8.

The chain employs TRBV18 and TRBJ2-6; D not resolved. The germline CDR1 and CDR2 sequences are KGHSH and LQKENI. This CDR3 is built from 16 residues. The V gene lost 2 bases and the J gene lost 0 bases, with 8 bases spanning the gap. The CDR3 DNA reads as TGTGCCAGCTCACCATCGAGTCGCTCTGGGGCCAACGTCCTGACTTTC. Translation gives CASSPSSRSGANVLTF. Full variable domain (outside the CDR3, taken from reference TRBV18 and TRBJ2-6): NAGVMQNPRHLVRRRGQEARLRCSPMKGHSHVYWYRQLPEEGLKFMVYLQKENIIDESGMPKERFSAEFPKEGPSILRIQQVVRGDSAAYFCASSPSSRSGANVLTFGAGSRLTVL.

In nucleotides, the CDR3 is TGCGCCAGCAGCGCCTATCCAGGGACAGGGGGTGGAGGCTACACCTTC. Translation gives CASSAYPGTGGGGYTF. The rearrangement uses TRBV1 and TRBJ1-2; the table's D gene call, TRBD1, was not cross checked with the DNA. TRBV1 is a pseudogene. The CDR3 is 16 residues long.

V is TRBV6-7 and J is TRBJ2-4; maybe TRBD2 (6 bases). TRBV6-7 is an open reading frame, and its role is uncertain. Trimming shortened V by 5 bases and J by 0 bases, and 17 bases separated the two germline ends. There are 17 residues in the CDR3. CDR3 in amino acids: CASSEWWRAIAKNIQYF. The CDR3 DNA sequence: TGTGCCAGCAGTGAATGGTGGAGGGCGATAGCCAAAAACATTCAGTACTTC.

This clone is medium-sized in the sample. CDR3: CASSERLRPDYEQYV. In DNA, the CDR3 is TGTGCCAGCAGCGAACGACTAAGGCCTGACTACGAGCAGTACGTC. The chain uses TRBV11-3 and TRBJ2-7; D may be TRBD2 (5 bases). The CDR3 is made up of 15 amino acids. In germline, CDR1 is SGHNT, CDR2 YENEEA. V gave up 5 bases and J gave up 3 bases, with 17 bases separating them.

This clone was counted a few times. The chain is built from TRBV6-8 and TRBJ1-5; D remains unclear. Germline CDR1 is MNHGY and CDR2 is SAAAGT. The CDR3 runs to 13 residues. V was clipped by 5 bases and J by 3 bases, with 8 bases between them. The CDR3 loop reads CASSIRDNQPQHF. Here the CDR3 DNA reads TGTGCCAGCAGTATCCGGGACAATCAGCCCCAGCATTTT.

By sample fraction, this clone is medium-sized. The rearrangement uses TRBV11-3 and TRBJ2-7; D possibly uses TRBD1 or TRBD2 (5 bases each). V was clipped by 5 bases and J by 3 bases, with 17 bases between them. The V gene's germline CDR1 is SGHNT and CDR2 YENEEA. The CDR3 extends over 15 amino acids. The CDR3 is CASSLAPGQLYEQYF. Here the CDR3 DNA reads TGTGCCAGCAGCCTGGCCCCGGGGCAACTCTACGAGCAGTACTTC.

This clone was found a few times. V gene TRBV6-1 combines with J gene TRBJ2-7; 13 bases agree with TRBD2. V dropped 1 base and J dropped 3; count of bases not matched to a gene: 0. This CDR3 region has 15 residues. Germline V gene sequence: CDR1 MNHNS, CDR2 SASEGT. The CDR3 coding sequence is TGTGCCAGCAGTGAAGGGACTAGCGGGAGCTACGAGCAGTACTTC. It specifies CASSEGTSGSYEQYF.

Relative to its sample, this clone is medium-sized. CDR3 loop: CASSLQGGGTTEAFF. CDR3 DNA: TGTGCCAGCAGCCTCCAGGGAGGAGGTACCACTGAAGCTTTCTTT. The J gene is TRBJ1-1, the V gene TRBV11-3; D is possibly TRBD1 (5 bases). Trimming removed 5 bases at V and 4 bases at J, with 17 bases between. The CDR3 contains 15 residues. Germline CDR1 reads SGHNT; CDR2 reads YENEEA.

The rearrangement links TRBV30 to TRBJ2-1; D is uncertain. With 3 bases removed from V and 0 bases from J, the gap between germline ends came to 6 bases. Germline values: CDR1 GTSNPN, CDR2 SVGIG (reference sequence). CDR3 length: 13 amino acids. The CDR3 loop reads CAWSWDSYNEQFF. The CDR3 region has the DNA TGTGCCTGGAGCTGGGACTCCTACAATGAGCAGTTCTTC. The complete variable domain, with remaining parts taken from reference TRBV30 and TRBJ2-1, reads SQTIHQWPATLVQPVGSPLSLECTVEGTSNPNLYWYRQAAGRGLQLLFYSVGIGQISSEVPQNLSASRPQDRQFILSSKKLLLSDSGFYLCAWSWDSYNEQFFGPGTRLTVL.

Sample share makes this clone medium-sized. One end of the junction varies from germline; a read error may be responsible. The chain has TRBV11-3 and TRBJ2-5; the D gene is possibly TRBD2 (7 bases). Per the germline V gene, CDR1 is SGHNT and CDR2 is YENEEA. This CDR3 is built from 15 residues. The CDR3 DNA reads as TGTGCTAGCAGCGCCTACGGGGGGCCCCAGGAGACCCAGTACTTC. Protein sequence: CASSAYGGPQETQYF.

This clone turned up a few times. V gene TRBV19 combines with J gene TRBJ1-2; 8 bases map to TRBD1. The germline gives CDR1 LNHDA, CDR2 SQIVND (reference sequence). CDR3 length: 15 amino acids. V shed 3 bases, J shed 2 bases, and the junction held 5 bases outside the gene matches. In nucleotides, the CDR3 is TGTGCCAGTAGTATCGACAGGGGCATAAACTATGGCTACACCTTC. It encodes CASSIDRGINYGYTF.

This clone counts as medium-sized. J is TRBJ2-5 and V is TRBV6-8; D gene ambiguous. The CDR3 is 13 residues long. The V gene lost 6 bases and the J gene lost 7 bases, with 15 bases spanning the gap. The germline gives CDR1 MNHGY, CDR2 SAAAGT. CDR3 loop: CASSTSGIGTQYF. CDR3 DNA: TGTGCCAGCAGCACGAGTGGTATCGGGACCCAGTACTTC.

This clone is medium-sized in the sample. J is TRBJ2-7 and V is TRBV9; 10 nucleotides line up with TRBD2. CDR3 size: 15 residues. Germline V gives CDR1 SGDLS, CDR2 YYNGEE. The junction had 5 bases not matched to a gene; V was cut back by 3 bases and J by 2 bases. CDR3 loop: CASSASSGRPYEQYF. CDR3 nucleotide sequence: TGTGCCAGCAGCGCCTCTAGCGGGAGACCCTACGAGCAGTACTTC. Full variable domain (rest looked up from reference TRBV9 and TRBJ2-7): DSGVTQTPKHLITATGQRVTLRCSPRSGDLSVYWYQQSLDQGLQFLIQYYNGEERAKGNILERFSAQQFPDLHSELNLSSLELGDSALYFCASSASSGRPYEQYFGPGTRLTVT.

This clone qualifies as medium-sized. The rearrangement uses TRBV11-3 and TRBJ2-7; D is undetermined. CDR1 and CDR2 (germline): SGHNT, YENEEA. CDR3 size: 14 residues. Trimming removed 0 bases at V and 7 bases at J, with 13 bases between. This CDR3 reads CASSLEFSRKEQYV. Here the CDR3 DNA reads TGTGCCAGCAGCTTAGAGTTCTCGAGAAAGGAGCAGTACGTC.

The chain recombines TRBV5-1 with TRBJ2-7, with a possible D match to TRBD2 (6 bases). Trimming removed 0 bases from V and 2 bases from J, with 12 bases in between. Germline V gives CDR1 SGHRS, CDR2 YFSETQ. The CDR3 has 15 amino acids. The CDR3 loop is CASSLGRGTTYEQYF. The CDR3 DNA is TGCGCCAGCAGCTTGGGTCGGGGGACCACCTACGAGCAGTACTTC. The variable domain in full, completed from reference TRBV5-1 and TRBJ2-7, reads KAGVTQTPRYLIKTRGQQVTLSCSPISGHRSVSWYQQTPGQGLQFLFEYFSETQRNKGNFPGRFSGRQFSNSRSEMNVSTLELGDSALYLCASSLGRGTTYEQYFGPGTRLTVT.

The chain combines TRBV5-1 with TRBJ2-2; D ambiguous. The CDR3 runs to 15 residues. The germline V and J ends were trimmed by 0 bases and 4 bases, with 10 bases remaining between them. The V gene's germline CDR1 is SGHRS and CDR2 YFSETQ. The CDR3 is CASSLADLGTGELFF. CDR3 coding DNA: TGCGCCAGCAGCTTGGCCGATTTGGGCACCGGGGAGCTGTTTTTT.

The V and J genes are TRBV6-8 and TRBJ1-2; 7 bases agree with TRBD1. Germline lookup yields CDR1 MNHGY and CDR2 SAAAGT. The CDR3 is made up of 15 amino acids. With V trimmed by 5 bases and J by 4 bases, 10 bases remained unmatched. CDR3 amino acids: CASSPLAAGGYGYTF. The CDR3 DNA reads as TGTGCCAGCAGTCCCCTAGCGGCAGGGGGCTATGGCTACACCTTC.

In this sample, this clone is medium-sized. V is TRBV11-3 and J is TRBJ1-3; 8 nucleotides align to TRBD1. The CDR3 is 15 amino acids. The trim removed 3 bases at V and 7 bases at J, leaving 8 bases unmatched. Per germline, CDR1 SGHNT and CDR2 YENEEA. This chain's CDR3 is CASSLWATGGNTIYF. The CDR3 DNA is TGTGCCAGCAGCTTGTGGGCAACAGGGGGTAACACCATATATTTT.

J is TRBJ1-6 and V is TRBV30; TRBD1 matches at 9 bases. CDR1 and CDR2 from the germline V gene are GTSNPN and SVGIG (reference sequence). V was pared by 2 bases and J by 7 bases, with 6 bases of the junction left unmatched. This CDR3 contains 15 residues. CDR3: CAWSRTGVDNSPLHF. The DNA for the CDR3 is TGTGCCTGGAGTCGGACAGGGGTCGACAATTCACCCCTCCACTTT. Combining the CDR3 with reference TRBV30 and TRBJ1-6 gives the whole variable domain SQTIHQWPATLVQPVGSPLSLECTVEGTSNPNLYWYRQAAGRGLQLLFYSVGIGQISSEVPQNLSASRPQDRQFILSSKKLLLSDSGFYLCAWSRTGVDNSPLHFGNGTRLTVT.

This chain joins TRBV1 and TRBJ2-1; the table's D call TRBD2 went unverified against the DNA. TRBV1 is termed a pseudogene. The CDR3 is 14 residues long. The CDR3 is CASSQGGTRGRQFF. CDR3 in DNA: TGCGCCAGCAGCCAAGGGGGGACTAGGGGTCGACAGTTCTTC.

The rearrangement links TRBV15 to TRBJ2-2; the match to TRBD2 covers 11 bases. The V and J ends lost 0 bases and 6 bases, in that order; junction bases with no gene match: 0. The CDR3 sequence is 15 residues long. In germline, CDR1 is LNHNV, CDR2 YYDKDF (reference sequence). CDR3 DNA: TGTGCCACCAGCAGAGATAGCGGGGGGGCCGGGGAGCTGTTTTTT. As protein: CATSRDSGGAGELFF. Filled out from reference TRBV15 and TRBJ2-2, the complete variable domain reads DAMVIQNPRYQVTQFGKPVTLSCSQTLNHNVMYWYQQKSSQAPKLLFHYYDKDFNNEADTPDNFQSRRPNTSFCFLDIRSPGLGDTAMYLCATSRDSGGAGELFFGEGSRLTVL.

This rearrangement joins TRBV5-1 to TRBJ2-5, with TRBD1 as a possible D gene (5 bases). V gave up 1 base and J gave up 4 bases, with 11 bases separating them. Germline CDR1 is SGHRS and CDR2 is YFSETQ. The CDR3 totals 14 residues. The DNA of the CDR3 is TGCGCCAGCAGCTTGATGGGGCCGGCAGAGACCCAGTACTTC. Amino acids: CASSLMGPAETQYF.

The chain joins TRBV30 to TRBJ1-5, with D unclear. Trimming left V 1 base short and J 4 bases short, with 11 bases between. This CDR3 is 14 amino acids long. CDR1 and CDR2 (germline): GTSNPN, SVGIG (reference sequence). The CDR3 sequence is CAWSAGLGNQPQHF. DNA for the CDR3: TGTGCCTGGAGTGCTGGTTTGGGGAATCAGCCCCAGCATTTT.

In this sample, this clone is medium-sized (0.01 to 0.1%). CDR3 region: CASSLEGVTGELFF. CDR3 coding DNA: TGTGCCAGCAGCTTGGAGGGTGTAACCGGGGAGCTGTTTTTT. The chain couples TRBV11-3 to TRBJ2-2; D perhaps matches TRBD2 (6 bases). This CDR3 contains 14 residues. V was pared by 3 bases and J by 5 bases, with 10 bases between. Germline V gene data show CDR1 as SGHNT and CDR2 as YENEEA.

This clone occurred a few times. The genes are TRBV23-1 and TRBJ2-2; possible D gene TRBD1, 6 bases. TRBV23-1 falls under the ORF class, with uncertain function. The CDR3 loop spans 15 amino acids. V lost 8 bases to trimming and J lost 6 bases, with 19 bases between them. The CDR3 nucleotides are TGCGCCAGCGGCCCCTCAGGGGCAGGAGCCGGGGAGCTGTTTTTT. Encoded protein: CASGPSGAGAGELFF.

The genes are TRBV18 and TRBJ1-2; D is uncertain. This CDR3 contains 13 residues. Trimming took 6 bases from V and 0 from J, leaving 8 bases between them. Germline V lookup: CDR1 KGHSH, CDR2 LQKENI. CDR3 sequence: CASSDGTNYGYTF. CDR3 nucleotide sequence: TGTGCCAGCTCCGACGGGACTAACTATGGCTACACCTTC.

This clone has a single count. The chain couples TRBV5-1 to TRBJ2-3; tentatively, D is TRBD1 (6 bases). Germline assignment: CDR1 SGHRS and CDR2 YFSETQ. This CDR3 region has 16 residues. V lost 3 bases to trimming and J lost 0 bases, with 14 bases between them. In DNA form, the CDR3 reads TGCGCCAGCAGCTCACGACAGGCCACTAGCACAGATACGCAGTATTTT. It is translated as CASSSRQATSTDTQYF. Full variable domain (rest looked up from reference TRBV5-1 and TRBJ2-3): KAGVTQTPRYLIKTRGQQVTLSCSPISGHRSVSWYQQTPGQGLQFLFEYFSETQRNKGNFPGRFSGRQFSNSRSEMNVSTLELGDSALYLCASSSRQATSTDTQYFGPGTRLTVL.

There are a few counts of this clone. The V call is TRBV6-8, the J call TRBJ2-7, with 8 positions matching TRBD2. Looked up from germline, CDR1 is MNHGY and CDR2 is SAAAGT. Unmatched junction bases numbered 10, after V lost 5 bases and J lost 7 bases. CDR3 length: 14 amino acids. This chain's CDR3 is CASSRSAGDEEQYF. CDR3 nucleotide sequence: TGTGCCAGCAGTAGATCAGCGGGAGATGAAGAGCAGTACTTC.

The V call is TRBV18, the J call TRBJ2-2, with D tentatively TRBD2 (5 bases). The CDR3 is 15 amino acids. Germline V gene sequence: CDR1 KGHSH, CDR2 LQKENI. V shed 3 bases and J shed 4 bases, with 12 bases lying between them. CDR3 amino acids: CASSPPGSATGELFF. In DNA form, the CDR3 reads TGTGCCAGCTCACCGCCGGGAAGCGCCACCGGGGAGCTGTTTTTT.

The rearrangement joins TRBV2 to TRBJ1-2, with a possible D match to TRBD1 (6 bases). The V end was cut by 3 bases, the J end by 0 bases, with 11 bases between. Germline assignment: CDR1 SNHLY and CDR2 FYNNEI. This CDR3 spans 15 amino acids. The CDR3 reads CASSDRGDPNYGYTF. In DNA form, the CDR3 reads TGTGCCAGCAGTGACAGGGGAGATCCTAACTATGGCTACACCTTC.